These 20 T cell receptor beta chains were sequenced from one sample in a study of cytomegalovirus exposure and HLA in healthy donors. Use of 60 Vbeta and 13 Jbeta primers characterized the PCR. Sequenced by immunoSEQ multiplex PCR; TCRdb stores in-frame clones only, minus some. The sample lists under 100,000 clones, about 74% occurring once. Sequencing input: PBMCs. These receptors all come from a man aged 35 to 55 in good health and CMV-seronegative.

CDR3 nucleotides: TGTGCCAGCAGCCCCAACCCGGGATCTGGGGCCAACGTCCTGACTTTC. Translating gives CASSPNPGSGANVLTF. The V and J genes are TRBV5-4 and TRBJ2-6, with D possibly being TRBD2 (5 bases). This CDR3 is built from 16 residues. The V gene's germline CDR1 is SGHNT and CDR2 YYREEE (reference sequence). Trimming took 4 bases from V and 1 from J, leaving 12 bases between them.

The CDR3 spells CASSQIGTGKDTQYF. The CDR3 coding sequence is TGCGCCAGCAGCCAGATAGGGACAGGGAAGGATACGCAGTATTTT. The chain is built from TRBV4-1 and TRBJ2-3, with 9 bases identical to TRBD1. The V gene end was trimmed by 3 bases and the J gene end by 6 bases; junction bases not matched to a gene: 7. This CDR3 is 15 amino acids long. Per the germline V gene, CDR1 is MGHRA and CDR2 is YSYEKL.

The chain recombines TRBV6-5 with TRBJ2-3; TRBD2 matches at 10 bases. With 4 bases clipped from V and 5 bases from J, the junction kept 9 bases outside the gene matches. The CDR3 extends over 16 amino acids. Germline values: CDR1 MNHEY, CDR2 SVGAGI. DNA for the CDR3: TGTGCCAGCAGTTGGGCCGGGACTAGCGCGGAAGATACGCAGTATTTT. This encodes CASSWAGTSAEDTQYF.

This clone occurred a few times. V and J are TRBV19 and TRBJ1-5; the D gene is possibly TRBD1 (6 bases). The CDR3 sequence is 15 residues long. The germline V and J ends were trimmed by 6 bases and 9 bases, with 21 bases remaining between them. CDR1 LNHDA and CDR2 SQIVND come from the germline V gene (reference sequence). Here the CDR3 DNA reads TGTGCCAGTAGACCGAGGGGGGGGGCTGGGCGGCCCCAGCATTTT. It codes for CASRPRGGAGRPQHF.

The rearrangement joins TRBV19 to TRBJ2-3; D gene ambiguous. The CDR3 has 16 amino acids. V was pared by 7 bases and J by 3 bases, with 20 bases between. Germline V gene lookup returns CDR1 LNHDA and CDR2 SQIVND (reference sequence). The CDR3: CASTFRGSRRTDTQYF. Written as DNA, the CDR3 is TGTGCCAGTACCTTTCGAGGCTCCCGGAGAACAGATACGCAGTATTTT. The full variable domain, in which reference TRBV19 and TRBJ2-3 provide the parts outside the CDR3, is DGGITQSPKYLFRKEGQNVTLSCEQNLNHDAMYWYRQDPGQGLRLIYYSQIVNDFQKGDIAEGYSVSREKKESFPLTVTSAQKNPTAFYLCASTFRGSRRTDTQYFGPGTRLTVL.

The rearrangement uses TRBV7-3 and TRBJ2-2, with 12 bases identical to TRBD2. The CDR3 runs to 16 residues. The V gene end was trimmed by 5 bases and the J gene end by 1 base; junction bases not matched to a gene: 2. The germline gives CDR1 SGHTA, CDR2 FQGTGA. CDR3 loop: CASSQLAGGNTGELFF. The CDR3 nucleotides are TGTGCCAGCAGCCAACTAGCGGGGGGGAACACCGGGGAGCTGTTTTTT.

As for this clone: A read error may account for a junction end that differs from germline. Within the sample, other DNA sequences also encode this same CDR3. V and J are TRBV6-5 and TRBJ2-7; D gene unclear. The CDR3 is made up of 13 amino acids. Germline lookup yields CDR1 MNHEY and CDR2 SVGAGI. Here the CDR3 DNA reads TGCGCCAGCAGTTACTCCGACATCTCCGAGCAGTACTTC. Residues: CASSYSDISEQYF.

This clone came up a few times. The junction departs from germline at one end; a sequencing error may be responsible. Other DNA sequences of this sample code for an identical CDR3. V usage is TRBV4-1 and J usage is TRBJ1-1; D perhaps matches TRBD1 (5 bases). The CDR3 contains 15 residues. Per germline, CDR1 MGHRA and CDR2 YSYEKL. CDR3 sequence reads: CASSQDRTGNTEAFF. CDR3 bases: TGTGCCAGCAGCCAAGATAGAACAGGGAACACTGAAGCTTTCTTT.

The V gene is TRBV19, the J gene TRBJ1-5; tentatively, D is TRBD1 (6 bases). V was cut by 9 bases and J by 3 bases, with 9 bases left in between. CDR3 length: 12 residues. Per the germline V gene, CDR1 is LNHDA and CDR2 is SQIVND (reference sequence). In DNA form, the CDR3 reads TGTGCCAGCCGGGACATCAATCAGCCCCAGCATTTT. Residues: CASRDINQPQHF.

About this clone: This CDR3 is missing its conserved last phenylalanine or tryptophan, likely due to a read error. It is unclear where the CDR3 begins or ends on the DNA, so no DNA is shown, and the CDR3 is as TCRdb lists it. The chain uses TRBV6-1 and TRBJ1-1. CDR1 and CDR2 from the germline V gene are MNHNS and SASEGT. The CDR3 is 14 residues long, ends included. This chain's CDR3 is CASSASGGGLAVRI.

This clone was counted a few times. The chain recombines TRBV29-1 with TRBJ2-5, with 8 bases lining up with TRBD1. Trimming at V came to 5 bases and at J to 4 bases, leaving 6 bases not matched to a gene. This CDR3 region has 13 residues. Germline V CDR1 and CDR2: SQVTM, ANQGSEA. CDR3 DNA sequence: TGCAGCGTTTGGACAGGGTTGGCAGAGACCCAGTACTTC. Encoded protein: CSVWTGLAETQYF.

This clone came up a few times. The chain is built from TRBV12-5 and TRBJ2-3, with 7 bases fitting TRBD1. CDR1 is LGHNT and CDR2 is FRNRAP in the germline V gene. Trimming at V came to 6 bases and at J to 0 bases, leaving 6 bases not matched to a gene. This CDR3 comprises 15 residues. The CDR3, as DNA: TGTGCTAGTGGATCTGGGACAGCTAGCACAGATACGCAGTATTTT. Amino acids: CASGSGTASTDTQYF.

A single count supports this clone. Other DNA sequences in this sample translate to the same CDR3. The V call is TRBV30, the J call TRBJ2-3; 7 positions agree with TRBD2. With 1 base clipped from V and 4 bases from J, the junction kept 5 bases outside the gene matches. Germline V lookup: CDR1 GTSNPN, CDR2 SVGIG (reference sequence). The CDR3 sequence is 14 residues long. CDR3 coding DNA: TGTGCCTGGAGTGGGGCGGGGGTATCAGATACGCAGTATTTT. It specifies CAWSGAGVSDTQYF.

As DNA, the CDR3 is TGTGCCAGCAGTGAAGATAGTAGGGGGTTGTTAATTTACGAGCAGTACTTC. It is translated as CASSEDSRGLLIYEQYF. V gene TRBV2 combines with J gene TRBJ2-7; D perhaps matches TRBD1 (6 bases). The germline gives CDR1 SNHLY, CDR2 FYNNEI. This CDR3 comprises 17 residues. V lost 1 base and J 4 bases, leaving 20 bases between the germline ends. Based on the CDR3 plus reference TRBV2 and TRBJ2-7, the full variable domain is EPEVTQTPSHQVTQMGQEVILRCVPISNHLYFYWYRQILGQKVEFLVSFYNNEISEKSEIFDDQFSVERPDGSNFTLKIRSTKLEDSAMYFCASSEDSRGLLIYEQYFGPGTRLTVT.

This rearrangement joins TRBV4-1 to TRBJ1-1, with 10 bases that match TRBD1. The CDR3 consists of 13 residues. The junction had 7 bases not matched to a gene; V was cut back by 8 bases and J by 7 bases. Germline loops: CDR1 MGHRA, CDR2 YSYEKL. The CDR3 protein is CASARDRGSEAFF. The CDR3 region has the DNA TGCGCCAGCGCCCGGGACAGGGGAAGTGAAGCTTTCTTT.

This clone was recorded only once. V gene TRBV11-3 combines with J gene TRBJ1-5, with no clear D. There are 14 residues in the CDR3. In germline, CDR1 is SGHNT, CDR2 YENEEA. Trimming removed 1 base at V and 2 bases at J, with 6 bases between. The CDR3 is CASSLGRGNQPQHF. CDR3 bases: TGTGCCAGCAGCTTAGGGAGAGGCAATCAGCCCCAGCATTTT.

V usage is TRBV7-6 and J usage is TRBJ1-1, with D possibly being TRBD1 (5 bases). The CDR3 has 13 residues. Germline CDR1 reads SGHVS; CDR2 reads FNYEAQ. The V gene lost 7 bases and the J gene lost 5 bases, with 14 bases spanning the gap. The CDR3, as DNA: TGTGCCAGCACCCAAGAGGCAGGGACTGAAGCTTTCTTT. Amino acids: CASTQEAGTEAFF. Full variable domain (rest looked up from reference TRBV7-6 and TRBJ1-1): GAGVSQSPRYKVTKRGQDVALRCDPISGHVSLYWYRQALGQGPEFLTYFNYEAQQDKSGLPNDRFSAERPEGSISTLTIQRTEQRDSAMYRCASTQEAGTEAFFGQGTRLTVV.

In DNA form, the CDR3 reads TGTGCCAGCAGTCATACAGGGGCCTCACGGAGTGGGACCCAGTACTTC. The encoded protein is CASSHTGASRSGTQYF. The chain employs TRBV28 and TRBJ2-5; 7 nucleotides match TRBD1. The CDR3 spans 16 residues. V was clipped by 5 bases and J by 7 bases; unmatched bases: 16. From germline, CDR1 is MDHEN and CDR2 SYDVKM.

This sequence joins TRBV7-9 and TRBJ1-1, with D uncertain. This CDR3 spans 14 amino acids. V was trimmed by 1 base and J by 2 bases, leaving 8 bases between them. The germline V gene encodes CDR1 SEHNR and CDR2 FQNEAQ (reference sequence). The CDR3 here is CASSLVEANTEAFF. In DNA form, the CDR3 reads TGTGCCAGCAGCTTAGTCGAAGCTAACACTGAAGCTTTCTTT.

V gene TRBV4-2 combines with J gene TRBJ2-3; D remains unclear. This CDR3 contains 15 residues. V lost 0 bases and J 2 bases, leaving 9 bases between the germline ends. CDR1 is LGHNA and CDR2 is YNFKEQ in the germline V gene. The CDR3 spells CASSQEWANTDTQYF. Here the CDR3 DNA reads TGTGCCAGCAGCCAAGAGTGGGCTAACACAGATACGCAGTATTTT.